This TCR beta chain was recorded in a study of Ad26.COV2.S vaccination and SARS-CoV-2 variants. Sample treatment: approximately 18 received Ad26.COV2.S at low or high dose, single or two shots; about 5 received placebo; per-sample allocation not given. Sampling occurred on day 63 after the first vaccine or placebo injection. Here immunoSEQ multiplex PCR was the method, and the copy in TCRdb shows in-frame clones only, minus some. The table lists about 320,000 clones, about 82% of them singletons, with 1.9% in the top ten. Germline V gene lookup returns CDR1 SGHNT and CDR2 YYREEE (reference sequence). V lost 7 bases and J lost 6; bases outside the gene matches: 7. The CDR3 is made up of 13 amino acids. Study findings and constraints: Similar non-spike TCR breadth was observed in recipients of vaccine and of placebo. It was reported that spike-specific CD8+ and CD4+ T cell responses were substantially broad after vaccination. The placebo group had lower spike-specific TCR breadth than the vaccine recipients did.

On this clone itself: The antigen remains unidentified.

The receptor was derived from a person aged 18-65 years who received the Ad26.COV2.S COVID-19 vaccine or a placebo. The sequencing used peripheral blood, collected in a trial of Ad26.COV2.S vaccine versus placebo. The J gene is TRBJ1-1, the V gene TRBV5-4; 9 nucleotides agree with TRBD1. For the CDR3, the DNA is TGTGCCAGCTGGAGGGACAGGGCGGCTGAAGCTTTCTTT. This gives the protein CASWRDRAAEAFF.